This T cell receptor (beta chain) was profiled in a study of cytomegalovirus exposure and HLA in healthy donors. Across the whole study: Early release data held about 92 million unique TCRs from HLA-typed donors. Broader study findings: There were reportedly fewer N-insertions in an Asian-associated ancestry cluster than the roughly 610-donor mean, in a later analysis. Analysis performed later found roughly 17,000 TCR beta sequences associated with HLA alleles at 0.05 false discovery rate. CMV serostatus was the only recorded immune exposure for donors.

As to this clone: Its cognate antigen is unknown.

V lost 6 bases, J lost 4 bases, and 15 bases lay in between. Germline loops: CDR1 MNHNS, CDR2 SASEGT. CDR3 length: 14 residues. PCR was performed using 60 Vbeta and 13 Jbeta primers. TCRdb's copy holds only in-frame clones and misses some; the assay was immunoSEQ multiplex PCR. The table lists about 130,000 clones, about 76% of them singletons. The sequencing input was PBMCs. The TCR sequence derives from a man in his forties in good health and CMV-seropositive. The chain joins TRBV6-1 to TRBJ2-5; no clear D. The CDR3 sequence is CASSDYSRAETQYF. DNA for the CDR3: TGTGCCAGCAGCGATTACTCCCGAGCAGAGACCCAGTACTTC.